This is a list of T cell receptor beta chains from one sample in a study of cytomegalovirus exposure and HLA in healthy donors. The protocol was immunoSEQ multiplex PCR, while the TCRdb copy is restricted to in-frame clones and leaves out a portion. The profile covers around 95,000 clones, with around 82% appearing a single time and 3.4% taken by the ten largest. Sequences were obtained from PBMCs. The receptors derive from a man under 40 in good health and CMV-seropositive. Each CDR3 is given with its conserved first and last residue. A D gene is named only where the DNA matches it firmly. Some rows have no size entry. The others give once, few or many, or a class for an expanded clone.

abundance: NA; v_gene: TRBV5-1; j_gene: TRBJ2-1; d_gene: NA; CDR3aa: CASSSSGTSYNEQFF; CDR3nt: TGCGCCAGCAGCTCCTCGGGTACTTCCTACAATGAGCAGTTCTTC
abundance: NA; v_gene: TRBV19; j_gene: TRBJ2-5; d_gene: TRBD2; CDR3aa: CATSPTSGQETQYF; CDR3nt: TGTGCCACTAGCCCCACTAGCGGCCAAGAGACCCAGTACTTC
abundance: NA; v_gene: TRBV5-1; j_gene: TRBJ2-1; d_gene: TRBD2; CDR3aa: CASSGLTSGLGGEQFF; CDR3nt: TGCGCCAGCAGCGGGCTGACTAGCGGGCTTGGGGGTGAGCAGTTCTTC
abundance: NA; v_gene: TRBV10-3; j_gene: TRBJ2-2; d_gene: TRBD1; CDR3aa: CAISEPTGTGTGELFF; CDR3nt: TGTGCCATCAGTGAGCCGACAGGGACGGGCACCGGGGAGCTGTTTTTT
abundance: NA; v_gene: TRBV11-2; j_gene: TRBJ2-1; d_gene: NA; CDR3aa: CASRFRGDRPRDEQFF; CDR3nt: TGTGCCAGCAGATTCCGCGGAGACAGACCCCGTGATGAGCAGTTCTTC
abundance: NA; v_gene: TRBV5-1; j_gene: TRBJ2-3; d_gene: NA; CDR3aa: CASSPQGTRTDTQYF; CDR3nt: TGCGCCAGCAGCCCGCAGGGTACCCGCACAGATACGCAGTATTTT
abundance: few; v_gene: TRBV5-4; j_gene: TRBJ2-1; d_gene: TRBD2; CDR3aa: CASSLGAGGRWNEQFF; CDR3nt: TGTGCCAGCAGCTTGGGCGCGGGAGGGCGGTGGAATGAGCAGTTCTTC
abundance: few; v_gene: TRBV27; j_gene: TRBJ1-4; d_gene: NA; CDR3aa: CASSLGDKLFF; CDR3nt: TGTGCCAGCAGTCTAGGTGATAAACTGTTTTTT
abundance: NA; v_gene: TRBV7-8; j_gene: TRBJ2-7; d_gene: NA; CDR3aa: CASSPPQGFYEQYF; CDR3nt: TGTGCCAGCAGTCCACCCCAGGGTTTCTACGAGCAGTACTTC
abundance: NA; v_gene: TRBV25-1; j_gene: TRBJ1-2; d_gene: NA; CDR3aa: CASGGRAATSGYTF; CDR3nt: TGTGCCAGCGGTGGGAGAGCAGCCACTTCAGGCTACACCTTC
abundance: NA; v_gene: TRBV15; j_gene: TRBJ2-7; d_gene: TRBD1; CDR3aa: CATSRPGTGGYEQYF; CDR3nt: TGTGCCACCAGCAGACCCGGGACAGGGGGCTACGAGCAGTACTTC
abundance: NA; v_gene: TRBV7-9; j_gene: TRBJ2-7; d_gene: TRBD2; CDR3aa: CSSSLAGGSSIEQYF; CDR3nt: TGTTCCAGCAGCTTAGCGGGCGGGAGCAGTATCGAGCAGTACTTC